One sample yielded the 12 T cell receptor beta chains listed below, sequenced in a study of blood T cell repertoires in COVID-19 (dated by TCRdb to 2018 to 2020). Library construction relied on the immunoSEQ multiplex PCR assay. In TCRdb, the immuneACCESS table is reduced to in-frame sequences with V and J assigned. These tables do not hold every clone; where another copy was compared, an unresolved V gene accounts for under half, and the others remain unexplained. The sample table records some 200,000 clones; roughly 87% of these occur just once. Approximately 10% of the sample rests with the top ten. Specimen: PBMCs or T cells enriched from blood (not recorded which). The receptors here all came from a man in his late teens or twenties with acute COVID-19.

V is TRBV28 and J is TRBJ1-6; D uncertain. CDR1 and CDR2 from the germline V gene are MDHEN and SYDVKM. There are 13 residues in the CDR3. Trimming removed 6 bases from V and 7 bases from J, with 10 bases in between. Here the CDR3 reads CASREGANSPLHF. The CDR3 DNA reads as TGTGCCAGCAGGGAGGGCGCGAATTCACCCCTCCACTTT.

This clone showed up just once. The chain has TRBV19 and TRBJ2-7, with a tentative D call TRBD2 (6 bases). The CDR3 length is 14 residues. Trimming left V 9 bases short and J 1 base short, with 16 bases between. Germline CDR1 reads LNHDA; CDR2 reads SQIVND (reference sequence). The DNA of the CDR3 is TGTGCCAGCTCCGGGACTCATCCGTCCTACGAGCAGTACTTC. Protein: CASSGTHPSYEQYF.

V usage is TRBV6-8 and J usage is TRBJ1-4; D possibly corresponds to TRBD1 (5 bases). There are 15 residues in the CDR3. The V gene's germline CDR1 is MNHGY and CDR2 SAAAGT. Between the trimmed V and J ends, which lost 4 bases and 11 bases, there was a span of 20 bases. This CDR3 reads CASSLVCGRVKKLFF. In DNA, the CDR3 is TGTGCCAGCAGTTTAGTTTGTGGCAGGGTTAAGAAACTGTTTTTT.

This chain uses TRBV5-5 with TRBJ1-1, with no clear D. V lost 6 bases, J lost 4 bases, and 10 bases lay in between. Germline CDR1 is SGHKS and CDR2 is YYEKEE (reference sequence). The CDR3 spans 12 residues. As DNA, the CDR3 is TGTGCCAGCACCCTCCAACTCACTGAAGCTTTCTTT. Translating it yields CASTLQLTEAFF.

The chain links TRBV5-4 to TRBJ1-1; 9 bases fit TRBD1. V gave up 5 bases and J gave up 7 bases; unmatched junction bases: 6. Per the germline V gene, CDR1 is SGHNT and CDR2 is YYREEE (reference sequence). The CDR3 has 13 amino acids. The CDR3: CASSAGQGGEAFF. The DNA of the CDR3 is TGTGCCAGCAGTGCGGGACAGGGTGGTGAAGCTTTCTTT. The variable domain in full, completed from reference TRBV5-4 and TRBJ1-1, reads ETGVTQSPTHLIKTRGQQVTLRCSSQSGHNTVSWYQQALGQGPQFIFQYYREEENGRGNFPPRFSGLQFPNYSSELNVNALELDDSALYLCASSAGQGGEAFFGQGTRLTVV.

The chain has TRBV6-5 and TRBJ2-1; 12 bases are shared with TRBD2. Looked up from germline, CDR1 is MNHEY and CDR2 is SVGAGI. The CDR3 totals 14 residues. The trim removed 5 bases at V and 5 bases at J, leaving 1 base unmatched. The CDR3 here is CASSRTSGDNEQFF. Written as DNA, the CDR3 is TGTGCCAGCAGTCGGACTAGCGGGGACAATGAGCAGTTCTTC.

The chain carries TRBV10-2 and TRBJ1-5, with 7 positions matching TRBD1. V was pared by 5 bases and J by 0 bases, with 4 bases of the junction left unmatched. From germline, CDR1 is WSHSY and CDR2 SAAADI. The CDR3 loop spans 15 amino acids. CDR3 amino acids: CASSSGQYSNQPQHF. CDR3 bases: TGCGCCAGCAGTTCGGGACAGTATAGCAATCAGCCCCAGCATTTT.

The V and J genes are TRBV23-1 and TRBJ1-5; perhaps TRBD1 as D (6 bases). TRBV23-1 is placed among ORFs of uncertain function. There are 16 residues in the CDR3. V shed 2 bases and J shed 3 bases, with 14 bases lying between them. CDR3 amino acids: CASSQRQVSDNQPQHF. The CDR3 bases are TGCGCCAGCAGTCAAAGACAGGTTAGTGACAATCAGCCCCAGCATTTT.

This chain uses TRBV27 with TRBJ1-6, with D perhaps TRBD1 (6 bases). Per the germline V gene, CDR1 is MNHEY and CDR2 is SMNVEV (reference sequence). The V gene lost 5 bases and the J gene lost 7 bases, with 15 bases spanning the gap. This CDR3 is 15 amino acids long. This chain's CDR3 is CASSTGQLRNSPLHF. The CDR3 DNA reads TGTGCCAGCAGTACTGGACAGTTGAGGAATTCACCCCTCCACTTT.

The chain has TRBV6-2 or TRBV6-3 and TRBJ2-7; 9 bases line up with TRBD2. Germline V gives CDR1 MNHEY, CDR2 SVGEGT. The J segment lost 3 bases and the V segment lost 0 bases, leaving 12 bases of the junction unmatched. The CDR3 length is 18 residues. Here the CDR3 reads CASSYSRRGGQLYYEQYF. As DNA, the CDR3 is TGTGCCAGCAGTTACTCCCGGCGGGGGGGGCAGCTATACTACGAGCAGTACTTC.

In regard to this clone: A junction end diverges from the germline sequence, so it may reflect a read error. The gene calls are TRBV6-5 and TRBJ2-3, with TRBD1 as a possible D gene (6 bases). Germline lookup yields CDR1 MNHEY and CDR2 SVGAGI. The CDR3 runs 15 residues. The CDR3: CAGSSGAGSVDTQYF. CDR3 coding DNA: TGTGCCGGCAGTTCAGGGGCAGGGAGTGTAGATACGCAGTATTTT.

The chain is built from TRBV10-3 and TRBJ2-3, with unresolved D. Germline assignment: CDR1 ENHRY and CDR2 SYGVKD. Between the trimmed V and J ends, which lost 1 base and 2 bases, there was a span of 7 bases. This CDR3 is built from 14 residues. The CDR3 is CAISELGVTDTQYF. The CDR3 DNA is TGTGCCATCAGTGAGTTAGGAGTCACAGATACGCAGTATTTT.